Shown below are 2 T cell receptor beta chains from a single sample sequenced in a study of T cell responses to AZD1222 COVID-19 vaccine. This table comes from immunoSEQ multiplex PCR, and its TCRdb copy is limited to in-frame clones, with some not included. The data show around 85,000 clones, about 86% seen once. The specimen comprised peripheral blood, sampled on day 0 of AZD1222 vaccination. Receptors were obtained from an adult in good health.

This chain connects TRBV5-5 to TRBJ1-1; a weak D match, TRBD1 (6 bases). V was pared by 0 bases and J by 3 bases, with 12 bases between. The CDR3 extends over 15 amino acids. Germline assignment: CDR1 SGHKS and CDR2 YYEKEE (reference sequence). The CDR3 loop is CASSLERTEYTEAFF. The CDR3 DNA reads TGTGCCAGCAGCTTGGAAAGGACAGAGTACACTGAAGCTTTCTTT.

The chain recombines TRBV2 with TRBJ1-5; the D is unclear. Germline CDR1 is SNHLY and CDR2 is FYNNEI. This CDR3 region has 14 residues. V was clipped by 8 bases and J by 6 bases, with 17 bases between them. CDR3 amino acids: CASSREVTRQPQHF. The CDR3 DNA follows: TGTGCCAGCTCTAGGGAGGTCACGCGTCAGCCCCAGCATTTT.